This T cell receptor beta chain is from a study of cytomegalovirus exposure and HLA in healthy donors. As to this clone: The antigen is not known.

Notes on the study in general: It was reportedly the case that the classifier diagnosed cytomegalovirus status with high specificity and sensitivity.

The donors were members of the validation cohort, which comprised about 120 subjects and was separate from the first cohort of roughly 700 subjects. Clones were read by immunoSEQ multiplex PCR, and TCRdb kept only the in-frame ones, dropping some. This sample has about 150,000 clones, with just under 90% found just once. V shed 4 bases, J shed 4 bases, and the junction held 7 bases outside the gene matches. The germline gives CDR1 SGHTA, CDR2 FQGNSA. The CDR3 length is 16 residues. Sequencing used PBMCs. The chain is built from TRBV7-2 and TRBJ1-2; TRBD1 matches at 12 bases. The sequence was obtained from a woman aged 30 to 39 in good health and CMV-seropositive. CDR3 region: CASSSRDRGQGYGYTF. CDR3 bases: TGTGCCAGCAGCTCCCGGGACAGGGGGCAAGGCTATGGCTACACCTTC.